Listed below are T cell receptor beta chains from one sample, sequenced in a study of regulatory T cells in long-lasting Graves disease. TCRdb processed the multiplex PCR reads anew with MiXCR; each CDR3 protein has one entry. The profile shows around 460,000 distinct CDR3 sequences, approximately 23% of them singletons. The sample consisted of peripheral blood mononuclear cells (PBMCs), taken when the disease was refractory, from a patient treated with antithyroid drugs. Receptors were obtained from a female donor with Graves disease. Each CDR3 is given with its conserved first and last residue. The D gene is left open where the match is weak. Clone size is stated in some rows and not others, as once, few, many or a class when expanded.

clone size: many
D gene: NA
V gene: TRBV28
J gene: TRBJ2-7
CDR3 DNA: TGTGCCAGCAGGGCCGGAGGCGGGCCATCCTACGAGCAGTACTTC
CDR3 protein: CASRAGGGPSYEQYF

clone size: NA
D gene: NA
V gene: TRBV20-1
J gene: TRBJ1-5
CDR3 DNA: TGCAGTGTGGGGCAGGGTTTTCAGCCCCAGCATTTT
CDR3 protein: CSVGQGFQPQHF

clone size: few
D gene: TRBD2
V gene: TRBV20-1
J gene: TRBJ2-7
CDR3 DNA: TGCAGTGAAAACCGAACCGGGACTAGCGGGAGTTACGAGCAGTACTTC
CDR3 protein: CSENRTGTSGSYEQYF

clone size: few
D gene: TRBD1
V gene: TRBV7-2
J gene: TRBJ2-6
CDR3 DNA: TGTGCCAGCAGCTTAGCTTTCCAGGGGGCTTCTGGGGCCAACGTCCTGACTTTC
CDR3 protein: CASSLAFQGASGANVLTF

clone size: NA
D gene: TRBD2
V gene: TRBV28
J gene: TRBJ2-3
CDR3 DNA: TGTGCCAGCAGTCCCCGAAGCGGGGGGGGTGTAGATACGCAGTATTTT
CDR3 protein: CASSPRSGGGVDTQYF

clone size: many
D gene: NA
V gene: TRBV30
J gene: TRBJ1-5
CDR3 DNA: TGTGCCCAGCGACCCCAGGGTAGCAATCAGCCCCAGCATTTT
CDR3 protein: CAQRPQGSNQPQHF

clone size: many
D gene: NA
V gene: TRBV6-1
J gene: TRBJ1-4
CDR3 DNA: TGTGCCAGCAATCAAGTGAATGAAAAACTGTTTTTT
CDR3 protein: CASNQVNEKLFF

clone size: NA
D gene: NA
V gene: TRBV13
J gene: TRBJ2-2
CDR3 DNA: TGTGCCAGCAGCTTAGAGGGTGGCAGCGGGGAGCTGTTTTTT
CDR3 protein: CASSLEGGSGELFF

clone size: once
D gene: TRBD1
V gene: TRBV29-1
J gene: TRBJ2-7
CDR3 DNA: TGCAGCGCCAGAGGTGGGACAGTCCTTACTGGCGAGCAGTGCTTC
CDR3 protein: CSARGGTVLTGEQCF

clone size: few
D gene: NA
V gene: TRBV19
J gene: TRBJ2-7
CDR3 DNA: TGTGCCAGTAGTGCCGGGACGGTAGAGCAGTACTTC
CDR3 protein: CASSAGTVEQYF

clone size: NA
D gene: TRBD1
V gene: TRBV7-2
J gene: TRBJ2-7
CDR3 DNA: TGTGCCAGCTCACCCCGGACAGGGGCCTACGAGCAGTACTTC
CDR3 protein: CASSPRTGAYEQYF

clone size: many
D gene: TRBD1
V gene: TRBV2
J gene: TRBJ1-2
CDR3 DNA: TGTGCCAGCAGTAAATGGACAGGGGAAACCTATGGCTACACCTTC
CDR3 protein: CASSKWTGETYGYTF

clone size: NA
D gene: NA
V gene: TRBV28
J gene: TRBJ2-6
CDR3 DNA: TGTGCCACCTATAATAGGGCCAGGGAGGACTCTGGGGCCAACGTCCTGACTTTC
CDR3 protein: CATYNRAREDSGANVLTF

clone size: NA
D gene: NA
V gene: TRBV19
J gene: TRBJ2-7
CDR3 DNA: TGTGCCAGTAGAGGGGGGCTTAGGAAAGGGGAACTCCCCTACGAGCAGTGCTTC
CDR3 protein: CASRGGLRKGELPYEQCF

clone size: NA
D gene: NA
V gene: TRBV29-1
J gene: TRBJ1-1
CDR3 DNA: TGCAGCGGAGAAAGAACCCATGAAGCTTTCTTT
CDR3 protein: CSGERTHEAFF

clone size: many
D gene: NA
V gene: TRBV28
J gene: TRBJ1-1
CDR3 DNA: TGTGCCAGCAGTTTCGGGGGGTTGGTCACTGAAGCTTTCTTT
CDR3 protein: CASSFGGLVTEAFF

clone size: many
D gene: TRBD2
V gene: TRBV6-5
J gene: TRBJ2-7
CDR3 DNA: TGTGCCAGCAGTTACTGGGGGGAGGGAATCCACGAGCAGTACTTC
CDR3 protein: CASSYWGEGIHEQYF

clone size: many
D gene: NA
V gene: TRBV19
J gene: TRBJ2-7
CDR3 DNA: TGTGCCAGCACCAATTTGGGCTCCTACGAGCAGTACTTC
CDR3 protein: CASTNLGSYEQYF

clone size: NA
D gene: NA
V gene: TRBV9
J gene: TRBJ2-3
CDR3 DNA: TGTGCCAGCAGCGTAGTCGGGGATACAGATACGCAGTATTTT
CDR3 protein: CASSVVGDTDTQYF

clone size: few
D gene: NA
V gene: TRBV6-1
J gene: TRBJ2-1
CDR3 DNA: TGTGCCAGCAGTATGAGAGTGAGCTCCTACAATGAGCAGTTCTTC
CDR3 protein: CASSMRVSSYNEQFF

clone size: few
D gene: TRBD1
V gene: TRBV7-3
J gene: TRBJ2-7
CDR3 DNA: TGTGCCAGCAGCTTAGCGGGACAGGAGTCCAGCGAGCAGTACTTC
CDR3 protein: CASSLAGQESSEQYF

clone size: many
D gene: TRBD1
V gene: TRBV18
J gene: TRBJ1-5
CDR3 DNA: TGTGCCAGCAGCCCCGGGCAGGGGGGGAATCAGCCCCAGCATTTT
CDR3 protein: CASSPGQGGNQPQHF

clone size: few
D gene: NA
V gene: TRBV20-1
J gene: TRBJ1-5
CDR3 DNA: TGCAGTGTCAGAGGGGAGGGGGGTGGTGTGCTGGGTCAGCCCCAGCATTTT
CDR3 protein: CSVRGEGGGVLGQPQHF

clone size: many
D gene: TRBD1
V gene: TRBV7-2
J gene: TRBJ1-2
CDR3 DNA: TGTGCCAGCAGCCTGGACAGGGGGCTTGGTGGCTACACCTTC
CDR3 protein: CASSLDRGLGGYTF

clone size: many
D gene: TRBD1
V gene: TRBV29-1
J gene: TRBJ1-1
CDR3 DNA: TGCAGCGTTGAAGGTATACAGGGGATGAACACTGAAGCTTTCTTT
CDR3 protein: CSVEGIQGMNTEAFF

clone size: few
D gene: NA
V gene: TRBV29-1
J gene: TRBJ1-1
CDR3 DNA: TGCAGCGTTGGGCCCGGGTTGAACACTGAAGCTTTCTTT
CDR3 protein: CSVGPGLNTEAFF

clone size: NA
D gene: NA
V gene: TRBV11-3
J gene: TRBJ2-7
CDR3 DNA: TGTGCCAGCACTGCCCAAAACTACGAGCAGTACTTC
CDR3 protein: CASTAQNYEQYF